Below are 30 T cell receptor beta chains sequenced from a single sample in a study of blood T cell repertoires in COVID-19. TCRdb's table, derived via immunoSEQ multiplex PCR, lists solely in-frame clones and lacks some. Among about 200,000 clones listed, roughly 80% were seen once. The sequenced sample consisted of peripheral blood. The receptors derive from a man in his sixties with COVID-19, enrolled during active disease.

The rearrangement uses TRBV7-2 and TRBJ2-1, with TRBD1 identical over 8 bases. This CDR3 is built from 14 residues. With 5 bases clipped from V and 2 bases from J, the junction kept 2 bases outside the gene matches. Germline lookup yields CDR1 SGHTA and CDR2 FQGNSA. CDR3 region: CASSPGQAYNEQFF. CDR3 DNA sequence: TGTGCCAGCAGCCCGGGACAGGCCTACAATGAGCAGTTCTTC.

The chain carries TRBV6-5 and TRBJ2-3; 8 bases are a match to TRBD2. The CDR3 is 16 amino acids. The junction had 9 bases not matched to a gene; V was cut back by 4 bases and J by 3 bases. CDR1 and CDR2 from the germline V gene are MNHEY and SVGAGI. CDR3 coding DNA: TGTGCCAGCAGTTCCCAGGGAGCGGGAGCTACAGATACGCAGTATTTT. This gives the protein CASSSQGAGATDTQYF.

This clone was recorded a few times. V gene TRBV12-3 or TRBV12-4 combines with J gene TRBJ1-5; D unresolved. This CDR3 has 13 amino acids. The V and J ends lost 5 bases and 2 bases respectively, with 7 bases between them. The CDR3 loop is CASSGQRNQPQHF. DNA for the CDR3: TGTGCCAGCAGTGGGCAGCGCAATCAGCCCCAGCATTTT.

V usage is TRBV19 and J usage is TRBJ1-3, with TRBD1 matching 7 bases. The CDR3 contains 16 residues. Germline CDR1 LNHDA, CDR2 SQIVND (reference sequence). The V segment lost 1 base and the J segment 4 bases; nucleotides outside the gene matches: 7. The CDR3 DNA reads TGTGCCAGTAGTATAGGAGGGGGCGCACCGGGAAACACCATATATTTT. It yields the protein CASSIGGGAPGNTIYF.

This clone was observed a handful of times. This sequence joins TRBV18 and TRBJ2-7, with D tentatively TRBD2 (6 bases). Germline V CDR1 and CDR2: KGHSH, LQKENI. The V gene lost 3 bases and the J gene lost 2 bases, with 14 bases spanning the gap. The CDR3 has 15 amino acids. In nucleotides, the CDR3 is TGTGCCAGCTCACCGGGTGTTGGGGGGACCTACGAGCAGTACTTC. Translation gives CASSPGVGGTYEQYF.

The chain recombines TRBV7-2 with TRBJ2-3; D not resolved. This CDR3 spans 14 amino acids. Germline CDR1 and CDR2: SGHTA and FQGNSA. With 5 bases removed from V and 4 bases from J, the gap between germline ends came to 13 bases. In DNA form, the CDR3 reads TGTGCCAGCAGCCCCCGGAGCAGTCCAGATACGCAGTATTTT. It specifies CASSPRSSPDTQYF. Together with reference TRBV7-2 and TRBJ2-3, the CDR3 gives the full variable domain: GAGVSQSPSNKVTEKGKDVELRCDPISGHTALYWYRQSLGQGLEFLIYFQGNSAPDKSGLPSDRFSAERTGGSVSTLTIQRTQQEDSAVYLCASSPRSSPDTQYFGPGTRLTVL.

The chain has TRBV7-9 and TRBJ2-1; tentatively, D is TRBD1 (5 bases). The V gene's germline CDR1 is SEHNR and CDR2 FQNEAQ (reference sequence). V lost 8 bases and J 5 bases, leaving 19 bases between the germline ends. This CDR3 is 15 amino acids long. Here the CDR3 reads CASVRGWHGDNEQFF. The CDR3 region has the DNA TGTGCCAGCGTTAGGGGCTGGCATGGTGACAATGAGCAGTTCTTC.

The chain joins TRBV5-1 to TRBJ1-5; D ambiguous. CDR3 length: 14 amino acids. Deletions cut 0 bases from V and 1 base from J, with 5 bases between. Germline V gene lookup returns CDR1 SGHRS and CDR2 YFSETQ. The CDR3 DNA reads as TGCGCCAGCAGCTTGGACGGGAGCAATCAGCCCCAGCATTTT. Its translation: CASSLDGSNQPQHF.

The J gene is TRBJ1-1, the V gene TRBV21-1; the table names TRBD1, a call not compared with the DNA. TRBV21-1 represents a pseudogene. The CDR3 length is 13 residues. CDR3 amino acids: CAGTKQGGTEAFF. CDR3 DNA sequence: TGTGCCGGGACCAAACAGGGCGGGACTGAAGCTTTCTTT.

The V call is TRBV21-1, the J call TRBJ1-3. TRBV21-1 is termed a pseudogene. CDR3 length: 14 amino acids. CDR3 nucleotides: TGTGCCAGCAGCAAGGCAACGGGGGGAAACACCATATATTTT. It codes for CASSKATGGNTIYF.

This chain connects TRBV10-3 to TRBJ1-1; 11 bases align to TRBD1. V lost 0 bases and J lost 8; bases outside the gene matches: 5. The CDR3 consists of 15 residues. In germline, CDR1 is ENHRY, CDR2 SYGVKD. The CDR3 DNA is TGTGCCATCAGTGAGTCGCGGACAGGGGGCATGGAAGCTTTCTTT. Amino acid sequence: CAISESRTGGMEAFF.

About this clone itself: With a much larger clone just one base away, this may be a read error. The rearrangement uses TRBV7-9 and TRBJ2-7; 7 bases line up with TRBD1. The CDR3 is 14 residues long. The V segment lost 1 base and the J segment 1 base; nucleotides outside the gene matches: 1. The germline gives CDR1 SEHNR, CDR2 FQNEAQ (reference sequence). The CDR3, as DNA: TGTGCCAGCAGCTTAGACAGGGGATCCTACGAGCAGTACTTC. Translating it yields CASSLDRGSYEQYF.

The rearrangement uses TRBV18 and TRBJ1-2; TRBD1 might be the D (5 bases). The germline CDR1 and CDR2 sequences are KGHSH and LQKENI. V was clipped by 4 bases and J by 4 bases, with 16 bases between them. The CDR3 has 15 residues. Here the CDR3 DNA reads TGTGCCAGCTCACTCGAGCAGGGAATTATCTATGGCTACACCTTC. Translation: CASSLEQGIIYGYTF.

The V call is TRBV6-6, the J call TRBJ1-5, with 8 bases that match TRBD1. Unmatched junction bases numbered 5, after V lost 6 bases and J lost 7 bases. This CDR3 spans 13 amino acids. Per germline, CDR1 MNHNY and CDR2 SVGAGI (reference sequence). CDR3 nucleotides: TGTGCCAGCAGGGACAGGGCGTCGCAGCCCCAGCATTTT. Translation gives CASRDRASQPQHF.

The rearrangement uses TRBV7-3 and TRBJ2-7; 7 bases are a match to TRBD1. The CDR3 has 17 amino acids. Germline trimming cut 4 bases from V and 6 bases from J; bases unmatched to any gene: 18. In germline, CDR1 is SGHTA, CDR2 FQGTGA. CDR3 residues: CASSSKLNGTAPFEQYF. CDR3 DNA sequence: TGTGCCAGCAGCTCGAAGTTAAACGGGACAGCTCCGTTCGAGCAGTACTTC.

The chain couples TRBV4-1 to TRBJ2-2; a possible D gene is TRBD2 (6 bases). V was pared by 2 bases and J by 7 bases, with 11 bases between. CDR3 size: 14 residues. Germline CDR1 reads MGHRA; CDR2 reads YSYEKL. Here the CDR3 reads CASSQSTGVGELFF. In nucleotides, the CDR3 is TGCGCCAGCAGCCAATCAACGGGGGTCGGGGAGCTGTTTTTT.

This chain uses TRBV5-1 with TRBJ1-5, with D uncertain. The V end was cut by 4 bases, the J end by 5 bases, with 13 bases between. The CDR3 has 14 residues. Germline-derived CDR1 and CDR2 are SGHRS and YFSETQ. CDR3 in DNA: TGCGCCAGCAGCCCCCGCCCCGGAGATCAGCCCCAGCATTTT. This encodes CASSPRPGDQPQHF.

The rearrangement uses TRBV6-5 and TRBJ1-5, with D perhaps TRBD1 (6 bases). CDR1 and CDR2 from the germline V gene are MNHEY and SVGAGI. The CDR3 is made up of 14 amino acids. V dropped 7 bases and J dropped 4 bases, with 14 bases sitting between them. CDR3 residues: CASTLGQVNQPQHF. DNA of the CDR3: TGTGCCAGCACCCTGGGACAAGTGAATCAGCCCCAGCATTTT.

The V call is TRBV11-2, the J call TRBJ1-2, with 7 bases fitting TRBD1. Germline CDR1 and CDR2: SGHAT and FQNNGV. J was trimmed by 8 bases and V by 4 bases; bases with no gene match: 19. CDR3 size: 17 residues. The CDR3 region has the DNA TGTGCCAGCAGCTCCACGCTACTCACAGGGGATAGGGGCGGCTACACCTTC. Translation gives CASSSTLLTGDRGGYTF.

The chain links TRBV27 to TRBJ2-5, with 7 bases lining up with TRBD2. The CDR3 covers 15 residues. V lost 5 bases, J lost 2 bases, and 8 bases stayed unmatched. Germline CDR1 reads MNHEY; CDR2 reads SMNVEV (reference sequence). The CDR3 region is CASSTGLVGQETQYF. In nucleotides, the CDR3 is TGTGCCAGCAGTACCGGACTAGTAGGTCAAGAGACCCAGTACTTC.

The chain carries TRBV6-2 or TRBV6-3 and TRBJ2-1, with D perhaps TRBD1 (6 bases). Germline-derived CDR1 and CDR2 are MNHEY and SVGEGT. Between the trimmed V and J ends, which lost 3 bases and 6 bases, there was a span of 15 bases. This CDR3 is 15 amino acids long. For the CDR3, the DNA is TGTGCCAGCAGTTATGGGCAGGGGTTATCCAATGAGCAGTTCTTC. This encodes CASSYGQGLSNEQFF.

The count of this clone is one. This chain links TRBV7-2 with TRBJ1-1, with TRBD1 as a possible D gene (5 bases). V shed 4 bases and J shed 4 bases, with 13 bases lying between them. This CDR3 is 14 amino acids long. Germline V gene data show CDR1 as SGHTA and CDR2 as FQGNSA. The CDR3: CASSSRVDGTEAFF. CDR3 bases: TGTGCCAGCAGCTCCAGGGTGGATGGCACTGAAGCTTTCTTT.

The V gene is TRBV19, the J gene TRBJ2-5, with 7 bases that match TRBD1. In germline, CDR1 is LNHDA, CDR2 SQIVND (reference sequence). This CDR3 has 14 amino acids. The V segment lost 5 bases and the J segment 2 bases; nucleotides outside the gene matches: 5. In DNA, the CDR3 is TGTGCCAGTAGTTCTCGGGACAGTCAAGAGACCCAGTACTTC. It is translated as CASSSRDSQETQYF. Full variable domain (rest looked up from reference TRBV19 and TRBJ2-5): DGGITQSPKYLFRKEGQNVTLSCEQNLNHDAMYWYRQDPGQGLRLIYYSQIVNDFQKGDIAEGYSVSREKKESFPLTVTSAQKNPTAFYLCASSSRDSQETQYFGPGTRLLVL.

The chain uses TRBV14 and TRBJ1-2; perhaps TRBD1 as D (6 bases). The length of the CDR3 is 13 residues. Germline V gives CDR1 SGHDN, CDR2 FVKESK. Trimming cost V 3 bases and J 8 bases, with 13 bases left between them. The CDR3 sequence: CASSQGQRDGYTF. CDR3 sequence (DNA): TGTGCCAGCAGCCAGGGACAAAGGGACGGCTACACCTTC.

V usage is TRBV5-3 and J usage is TRBJ1-5; tentative D call: TRBD1 (5 bases). TRBV5-3 is identified as an open reading frame with a role that is uncertain. The CDR3 length is 16 residues. The V end was cut by 2 bases, the J end by 3 bases, with 15 bases between. The CDR3 DNA follows: TGTGCCAGAAGCTTCACAGGTCAGCCCCCCAATCAGCCCCAGCATTTT. Encoded protein: CARSFTGQPPNQPQHF.

This rearrangement joins TRBV3-1 (or the pseudogene TRBV3-2) to TRBJ2-5, with 10 bases aligning to TRBD1. Germline CDR1 and CDR2: LGHDT and YNNKEL (reference sequence). This CDR3 region has 15 residues. The V and J ends lost 6 bases and 4 bases, in that order; junction bases with no gene match: 8. This chain's CDR3 is CASRSDRGVGETQYF. In DNA, the CDR3 is TGTGCCAGCAGGTCGGACAGGGGGGTGGGAGAGACCCAGTACTTC.

The V call is TRBV19, the J call TRBJ1-6; D is uncertain. The CDR3 covers 13 residues. The V end was cut by 7 bases, the J end by 6 bases, with 10 bases between. Germline CDR1 reads LNHDA; CDR2 reads SQIVND (reference sequence). The CDR3 DNA reads as TGTGCCAGTAAAGAACAGCTTAATTCACCCCTCCACTTT. Its protein product is CASKEQLNSPLHF.

The V call is TRBV10-1, the J call TRBJ2-1, with TRBD2 identical over 9 bases. This CDR3 has 16 amino acids. V lost 6 bases and J lost 2; bases outside the gene matches: 8. CDR1 and CDR2 from the germline V gene are WNHNN and SYGVQD (reference sequence). CDR3 residues: CASSGGASGTYNEQFF. CDR3 DNA: TGCGCCAGCAGCGGAGGGGCTAGCGGGACCTACAATGAGCAGTTCTTC.

The gene calls are TRBV12-5 and TRBJ1-4, with D unresolved. Germline values: CDR1 LGHNT, CDR2 FRNRAP. The CDR3 is 13 residues long. V lost 4 bases and J lost 8, with 11 bases in between. CDR3 sequence reads: CASGSPPGEKLFF. CDR3 in DNA: TGTGCTAGTGGTTCACCTCCGGGGGAAAAACTGTTTTTT.

The V call is TRBV9, the J call TRBJ2-1; 9 bases are shared with TRBD2. With 3 bases clipped from V and 5 bases from J, the junction kept 9 bases outside the gene matches. CDR1 and CDR2 from the germline V gene are SGDLS and YYNGEE. The length of the CDR3 is 16 residues. In DNA form, the CDR3 reads TGTGCCAGCAGCGAGAACAAAGCGGGAGGAGACAATGAGCAGTTCTTC. Protein sequence: CASSENKAGGDNEQFF. The variable domain in full, with the rest retrieved from reference TRBV9 and TRBJ2-1, is DSGVTQTPKHLITATGQRVTLRCSPRSGDLSVYWYQQSLDQGLQFLIQYYNGEERAKGNILERFSAQQFPDLHSELNLSSLELGDSALYFCASSENKAGGDNEQFFGPGTRLTVL.